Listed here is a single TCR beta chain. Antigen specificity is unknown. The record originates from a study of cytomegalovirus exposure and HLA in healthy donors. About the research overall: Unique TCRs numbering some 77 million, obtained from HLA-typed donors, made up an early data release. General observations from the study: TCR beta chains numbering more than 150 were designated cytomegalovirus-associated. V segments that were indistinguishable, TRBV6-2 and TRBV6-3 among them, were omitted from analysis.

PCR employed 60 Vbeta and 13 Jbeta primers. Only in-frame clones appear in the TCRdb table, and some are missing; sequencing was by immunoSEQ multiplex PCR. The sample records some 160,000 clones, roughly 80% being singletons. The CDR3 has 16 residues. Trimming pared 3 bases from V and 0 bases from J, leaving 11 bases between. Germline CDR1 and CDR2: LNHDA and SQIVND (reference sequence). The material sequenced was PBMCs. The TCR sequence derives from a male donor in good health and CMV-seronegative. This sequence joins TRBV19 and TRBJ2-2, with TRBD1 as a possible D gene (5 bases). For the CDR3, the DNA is TGTGCCAGTAGTATCAGGGATGCAGCGAACACCGGGGAGCTGTTTTTT. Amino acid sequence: CASSIRDAANTGELFF.